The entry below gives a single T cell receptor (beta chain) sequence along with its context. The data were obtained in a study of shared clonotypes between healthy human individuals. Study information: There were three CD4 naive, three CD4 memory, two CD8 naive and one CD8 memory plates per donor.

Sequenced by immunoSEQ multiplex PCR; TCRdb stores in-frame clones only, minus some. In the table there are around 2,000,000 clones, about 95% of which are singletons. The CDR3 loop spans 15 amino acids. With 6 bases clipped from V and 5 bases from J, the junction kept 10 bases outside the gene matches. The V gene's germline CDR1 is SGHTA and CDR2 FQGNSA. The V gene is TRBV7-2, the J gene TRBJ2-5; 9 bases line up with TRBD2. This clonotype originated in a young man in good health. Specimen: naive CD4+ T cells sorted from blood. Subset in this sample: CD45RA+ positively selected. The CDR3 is CASSSTSGSTETQYF. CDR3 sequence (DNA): TGTGCCAGCAGTTCGACTAGCGGCAGTACTGAGACCCAGTACTTC. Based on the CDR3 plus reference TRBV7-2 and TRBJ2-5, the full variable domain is GAGVSQSPSNKVTEKGKDVELRCDPISGHTALYWYRQSLGQGLEFLIYFQGNSAPDKSGLPSDRFSAERTGGSVSTLTIQRTQQEDSAVYLCASSSTSGSTETQYFGPGTRLLVL.